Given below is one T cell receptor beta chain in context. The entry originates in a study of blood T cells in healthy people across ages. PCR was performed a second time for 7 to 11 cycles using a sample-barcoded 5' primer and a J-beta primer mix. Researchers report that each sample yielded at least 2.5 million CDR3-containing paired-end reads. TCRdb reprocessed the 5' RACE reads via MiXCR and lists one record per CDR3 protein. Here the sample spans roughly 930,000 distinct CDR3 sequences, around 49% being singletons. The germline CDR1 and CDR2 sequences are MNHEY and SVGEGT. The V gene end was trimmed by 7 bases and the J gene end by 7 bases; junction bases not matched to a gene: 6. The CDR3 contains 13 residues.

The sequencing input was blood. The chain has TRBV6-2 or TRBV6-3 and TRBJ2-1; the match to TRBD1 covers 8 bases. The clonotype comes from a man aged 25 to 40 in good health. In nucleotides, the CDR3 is TGTGCCAGCAAAATGACAGGGGAGAATGAGCAGTTCTTC. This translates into CASKMTGENEQFF.